This TCR beta chain is drawn from a study of blood T cell repertoires in COVID-19. Study-wide background: Researchers got acute and convalescent COVID-19 samples from the United States, Italy and Spain. T cells, B-cell-depleted T cells, or PBMCs provided the cDNA or gDNA that served as material.

Original processing notes: Amplified reference gene primers provided the basis for estimating nucleated cell counts. TCRdb's table, derived via immunoSEQ multiplex PCR, lists solely in-frame clones and lacks some. The V and J calls and clone size were taken over from that table, and D and trimming were inferred from the DNA. The sample has 140,000 or so clones, about 80% seen once. The source is a human donor in a cohort sampled during active COVID-19. Sequenced material: peripheral blood.

CDR3 DNA: TGTGCCAGCAGCGTTGACAGGGCGGCTTTCTTT. Translating gives CASSVDRAAFF. The chain links TRBV28 to TRBJ1-1, with 7 positions matching TRBD1. The CDR3 extends over 11 amino acids. Germline CDR1 is MDHEN and CDR2 is SYDVKM. The ends lost 6 bases at V and 11 bases at J; junction bases unmatched: 6.